This note documents a single TCR beta chain sequence. Trimming shortened V by 2 bases and J by 1 base, and 13 bases separated the two germline ends. Looked up from germline, CDR1 is MNHNY and CDR2 is SVGAGI (reference sequence). This CDR3 region has 16 residues. The sample comes from a study of control samples from healthy donors and cancer patients. The table came from immunoSEQ multiplex PCR; TCRdb's copy has only in-frame clones and leaves some out. This sample has about 150,000 clones; around 90% occur once, and the top ten carry about 4.9%. Sequencing was carried out using blood. The clonotype originates from a man younger than 40 in good health. V usage is TRBV6-6 and J usage is TRBJ2-3, with TRBD1 as a possible D gene (6 bases). Here the CDR3 DNA reads TGTGCCAGCAGTTACAAAACGACAGGCGGCACAGATACGCAGTATTTT. Translation: CASSYKTTGGTDTQYF.